This T cell receptor (beta chain) was documented in a study of CD8 T cells in Susac syndrome. Study-wide context: Intravenous immunoglobulin alone or corticosteroids were being given to patients with Susac syndrome at blood draw, unless they were therapy-naive. Study observations and caveats: Susac-specific public clones found in total CD8+ repertoires numbered about 17, and those in CD8+ TEMRA repertoires numbered several.

Per germline, CDR1 MNHEY and CDR2 SMNVEV (reference sequence). The V gene end was trimmed by 5 bases and the J gene end by 7 bases; junction bases not matched to a gene: 11. The CDR3 runs to 15 residues. The authors reverse transcribed roughly 0.5 to 1 ug RNA with random hexamers. TCR beta CDR3 was amplified by immunoSEQ covering 54 Vbeta and 13 Jbeta. TCRdb processed the immunoSEQ multiplex PCR reads anew with MiXCR; each CDR3 protein has one entry. The sample has under 95,000 distinct CDR3 sequences, over 90% seen once. On this clonotype itself: As yet, its antigen is unknown.

CD8+ and CD4+ T cells from blood underwent TCR beta sequencing. The J gene is TRBJ2-1, the V gene TRBV27; 7 nucleotides align to TRBD1. The origin of this receptor is a human donor with Susac syndrome. Sequenced material: CD8+ T cells from PBMCs. DNA for the CDR3: TGTGCCAGCAGTCAAGGACAGGAGTGGGTAAATGAGCAGTTCTTC. Amino acid sequence: CASSQGQEWVNEQFF.